This T cell receptor (beta chain) was identified in a study of CD8 T cells in ankylosing spondylitis (dated by TCRdb to 2017 to 2019). About the full investigation: The study profiled T cell receptor beta repertoires in healthy donors and ankylosing spondylitis patients to find disease-linked TCR variants. The whole study cohort included under 140 healthy donors and about two dozen ankylosing spondylitis patients. Peripheral blood was sampled, and synovial fluid was additionally collected from ankylosing spondylitis patients. Points the paper makes about the study in general: A TCR beta motif of 7 or 8 highly homologous amino acid variants appeared characteristic of blood from ankylosing spondylitis patients. The disease-linked clones showed a CD8+ phenotype and occurred at relatively low frequencies in peripheral blood. Some motif variants were previously reported in synovial fluid and blood of reactive arthritis patients, suggesting common disease-initiation mechanisms. Significant enrichment of the disease-linked clones was reported in matched synovial fluid samples from ankylosing spondylitis patients.

Inclusive of the bounding cysteine and phenylalanine, the CDR3 is 16 residues long. The retained sequence is limited to the CDR3, 48 bases, with the frame set at the first base. A distance of 14 bases separates the germline ends of V and J, which lose 1 base and 7 bases respectively. This clonotype was counted only a few times. Its binding antigen is unknown. Qualities for individual bases were not recorded, and no much larger clone is one base off. This sample was sequenced with an Illumina HiSeq 2500. Quantitative 5'-RACE with molecular barcodes was the method used to prepare the TCR beta libraries. Per the authors' processing: Disease-linked TCR variants were identified with a new computational method built on a probabilistic model of VDJ rearrangement. Through fastp at Q25 and MiXCR, TCRdb rebuilt clones from the public reads, retaining in-frame beta chains. When rows share a CDR3 protein, they turn into one entry using the most common DNA and genes. These V and J calls are TCRdb output, not the study's own analysis. The sample table records some 400,000 distinct CDR3 sequences; 20% to 25% of these occur just once. Roughly a sixth of the sample is held by the ten biggest clonotypes.

The sample comprised blood, either unsorted or a sorted T cell fraction (not recorded which). The chain couples TRBV12-3 or TRBV12-4 to TRBJ1-6; there is no confident call for the D gene. The TCR was taken from a male donor with ankylosing spondylitis. The CDR3 region: CASSLDGLVSNSPLHF. The DNA sequence is given as TGTGCCAGCAGTTTAGACGGACTTGTTTCCAATTCACCCCTCCACTTT.